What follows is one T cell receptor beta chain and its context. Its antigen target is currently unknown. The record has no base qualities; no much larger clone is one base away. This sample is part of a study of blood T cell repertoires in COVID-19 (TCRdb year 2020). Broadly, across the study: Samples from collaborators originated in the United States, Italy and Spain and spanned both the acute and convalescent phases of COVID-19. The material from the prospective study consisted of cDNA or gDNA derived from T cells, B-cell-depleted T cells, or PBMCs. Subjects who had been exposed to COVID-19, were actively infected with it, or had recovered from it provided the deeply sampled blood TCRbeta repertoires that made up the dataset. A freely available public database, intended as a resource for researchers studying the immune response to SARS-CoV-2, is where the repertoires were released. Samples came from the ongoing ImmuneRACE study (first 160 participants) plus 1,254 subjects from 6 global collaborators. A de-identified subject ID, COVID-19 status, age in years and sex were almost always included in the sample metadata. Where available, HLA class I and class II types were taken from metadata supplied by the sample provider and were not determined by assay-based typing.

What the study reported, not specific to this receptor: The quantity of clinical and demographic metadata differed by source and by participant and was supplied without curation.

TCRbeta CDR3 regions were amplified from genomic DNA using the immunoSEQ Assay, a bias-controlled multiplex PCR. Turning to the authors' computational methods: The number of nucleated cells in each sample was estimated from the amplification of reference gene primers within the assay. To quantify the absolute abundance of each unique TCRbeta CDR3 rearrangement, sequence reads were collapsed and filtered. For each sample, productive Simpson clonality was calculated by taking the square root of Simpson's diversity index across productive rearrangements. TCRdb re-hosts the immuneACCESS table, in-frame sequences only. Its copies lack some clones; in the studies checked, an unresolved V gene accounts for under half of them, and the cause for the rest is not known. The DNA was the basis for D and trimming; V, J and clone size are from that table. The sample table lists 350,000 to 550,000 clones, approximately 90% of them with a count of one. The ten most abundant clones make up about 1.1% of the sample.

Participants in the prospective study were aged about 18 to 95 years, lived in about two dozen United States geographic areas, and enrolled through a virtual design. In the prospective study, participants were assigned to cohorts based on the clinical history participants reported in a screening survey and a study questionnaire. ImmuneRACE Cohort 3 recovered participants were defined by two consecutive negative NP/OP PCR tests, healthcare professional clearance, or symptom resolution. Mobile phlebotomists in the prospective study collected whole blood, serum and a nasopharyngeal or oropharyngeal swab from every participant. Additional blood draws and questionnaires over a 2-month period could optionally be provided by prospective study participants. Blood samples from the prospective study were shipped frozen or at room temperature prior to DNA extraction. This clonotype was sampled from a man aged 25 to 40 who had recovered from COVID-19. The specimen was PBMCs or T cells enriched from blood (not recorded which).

The CDR3 protein sequence reads: CASSSGTSGTDTQYF. The nucleotide sequence is TGTGCCAGCAGTTCAGGGACTAGCGGCACAGATACGCAGTATTTT. The chain was built from TRBV27 and TRBJ2-3; 10 bases in between match TRBD2. The germline V end is reduced by 4 bases and the J end by 1 base; junction bases left unmatched: 2. The CDR3 measures 15 amino acids from cysteine to phenylalanine. The read is trimmed to its CDR3 DNA, 45 bases read in frame from base 1. As encoded in the germline V gene (reference sequence), CDR1 is MNHEY while CDR2 is SMNVEV.